The sequence of this T cell receptor (beta chain) was determined in a study of cytomegalovirus exposure and HLA in healthy donors. Study results and limitations: Earlier analysis looked at TCR beta V segments, and most were productive about 90% or about 30% of the time.

Turning to this clone: Its antigen remains unidentified.

This CDR3 has 15 residues. CDR1 is MNHNS and CDR2 is SASEGT in the germline V gene. The germline V and J ends were trimmed by 5 bases and 0 bases, with 11 bases remaining between them. The study ran its PCR with 60 Vbeta and 13 Jbeta primers. Clones were read by immunoSEQ multiplex PCR, and TCRdb kept only the in-frame ones, dropping some. The table lists about 160,000 clones, 82% of them singletons. The source material was PBMCs. The receptor comes from a girl aged 10-17 years in good health and CMV-seropositive. This chain uses TRBV6-1 with TRBJ1-5; unclear D gene. The CDR3 DNA sequence: TGTGCCAGCAGTCCGGGAGGATATAGCAATCAGCCCCAGCATTTT. Its translation is CASSPGGYSNQPQHF.